This TCR beta chain was identified during a study of shared clonotypes between healthy human individuals. Study outcomes and limitations: Among non-shared clonotypes, generation probabilities were lower than among those shared by all four donors.

The sorted-subset replicate PCRs were given about 210 ng DNA, which is approximately 30,000 T cell genomes. This table comes from immunoSEQ multiplex PCR, and its TCRdb copy is limited to in-frame clones, with some not included. The sample holds 850,000 to 1,200,000 clones, 75% seen once. The CDR3 consists of 14 residues. From germline, CDR1 is SGHRS and CDR2 YFSETQ. The ends lost 4 bases at V and 6 bases at J; junction bases unmatched: 5. This clone showed up just a few times. Its antigen is unknown. The sequence was obtained from a man younger than 35 in good health. The chain joins TRBV5-1 to TRBJ2-1; 9 bases agree with TRBD1. Input material: memory CD4+ T cells sorted from blood. The subset denotes: CD45RA-negative fraction. The CDR3 reads CASSQQGAGNEQFF. The CDR3 DNA follows: TGCGCCAGCAGCCAACAGGGGGCCGGCAATGAGCAGTTCTTC.